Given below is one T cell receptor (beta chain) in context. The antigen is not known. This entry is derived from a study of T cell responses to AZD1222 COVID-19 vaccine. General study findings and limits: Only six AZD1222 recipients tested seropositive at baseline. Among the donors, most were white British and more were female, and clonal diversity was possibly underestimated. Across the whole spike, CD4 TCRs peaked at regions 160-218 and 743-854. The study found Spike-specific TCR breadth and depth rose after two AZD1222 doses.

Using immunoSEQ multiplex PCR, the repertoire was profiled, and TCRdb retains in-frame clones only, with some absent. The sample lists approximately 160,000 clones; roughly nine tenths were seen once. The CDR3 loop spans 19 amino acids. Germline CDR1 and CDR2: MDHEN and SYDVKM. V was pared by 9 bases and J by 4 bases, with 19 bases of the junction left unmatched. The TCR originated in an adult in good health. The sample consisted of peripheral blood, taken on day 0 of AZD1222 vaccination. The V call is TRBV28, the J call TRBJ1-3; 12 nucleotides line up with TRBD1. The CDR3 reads CARGGRDRGPKEGGNTIYF. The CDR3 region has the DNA TGTGCCAGGGGAGGCCGGGACAGGGGGCCTAAAGAAGGCGGAAACACCATATATTTT.